One and the same sample provided the 7 T cell receptor beta chains below, sequenced in a study of blood T cell repertoires in COVID-19. Assay: immunoSEQ multiplex PCR; the TCRdb copy retains only in-frame clones and omits some. The profile covers roughly 100,000 clones, with 80% to 85% appearing a single time and more than 30% taken by the ten largest. Source material: peripheral blood. The source is a man older than 75 with acute or convalescent COVID-19.

This chain joins TRBV24-1 and TRBJ2-3; the match to TRBD2 covers 8 bases. This CDR3 has 16 amino acids. CDR1 is KGHDR and CDR2 is SFDVKD in the germline V gene. V shed 3 bases, J shed 4 bases, and the junction held 8 bases outside the gene matches. CDR3 protein: CATSDPAGEGADTQYF. As DNA, the CDR3 is TGTGCCACCAGTGATCCAGCGGGAGAGGGCGCAGATACGCAGTATTTT.

The V call is TRBV5-6, the J call TRBJ2-3, with D maybe TRBD2 (6 bases). Trimming left V 0 bases short and J 6 bases short, with 14 bases between. This CDR3 comprises 15 residues. Per the germline V gene, CDR1 is SGHDT and CDR2 is YYEEEE. The CDR3 coding sequence is TGTGCCAGCAGCTTGGGGCTAGCGTGGGATGATACGCAGTATTTT. Its protein is CASSLGLAWDDTQYF.

The V and J genes are TRBV18 and TRBJ1-3; a possible D gene is TRBD1 (6 bases). The ends were cut back, 2 bases at V and 5 bases at J, with 19 bases in the middle. The length of the CDR3 is 17 residues. Germline V CDR1 and CDR2: KGHSH, LQKENI. CDR3: CASSPGLGADWRNTIYF. The CDR3 DNA is TGTGCCAGCTCACCAGGTTTGGGGGCCGATTGGCGAAACACCATATATTTT.

This chain uses TRBV4-2 with TRBJ1-2; 9 bases fit TRBD1. The germline CDR1 and CDR2 sequences are LGHNA and YNFKEQ. This CDR3 has 16 residues. Losses at the gene ends were 2 bases for V and 3 bases for J; bases not matched to a gene: 7. The CDR3 DNA is TGTGCCAGCAGCCAATCCGGGACAGGGATGTACTATGGCTACACCTTC. It codes for CASSQSGTGMYYGYTF.

V gene TRBV5-1 combines with J gene TRBJ2-5, with 9 bases identical to TRBD1. The CDR3 loop spans 14 amino acids. The V gene's germline CDR1 is SGHRS and CDR2 YFSETQ. J lost 4 bases, V lost 2 bases, and 3 bases had no gene match. CDR3 sequence: CASSLQGAAETQYF. The CDR3 DNA reads as TGCGCCAGCAGCTTACAGGGGGCTGCAGAGACCCAGTACTTC.

The chain carries TRBV12-3 or TRBV12-4 and TRBJ1-5; TRBD1 might be the D (5 bases). This CDR3 has 13 residues. Trimming cost V 3 bases and J 7 bases, with 10 bases left between them. As DNA, the CDR3 is TGTGCCAGCAGTTTGGGGGGTAGCCAGCCCCAGCATTTT. This gives the protein CASSLGGSQPQHF.

V usage is TRBV10-3 and J usage is TRBJ2-7; D is perhaps TRBD2 (8 bases). Trimming removed 2 bases from V and 1 base from J, with 24 bases in between. CDR3 length: 19 amino acids. Germline V gene lookup returns CDR1 ENHRY and CDR2 SYGVKD. The DNA of the CDR3 is TGTGCCATCAGTGAGAGGGACAGATCTAGCGGGCTACCATCCTACGAGCAGTACTTC. Its translation: CAISERDRSSGLPSYEQYF.